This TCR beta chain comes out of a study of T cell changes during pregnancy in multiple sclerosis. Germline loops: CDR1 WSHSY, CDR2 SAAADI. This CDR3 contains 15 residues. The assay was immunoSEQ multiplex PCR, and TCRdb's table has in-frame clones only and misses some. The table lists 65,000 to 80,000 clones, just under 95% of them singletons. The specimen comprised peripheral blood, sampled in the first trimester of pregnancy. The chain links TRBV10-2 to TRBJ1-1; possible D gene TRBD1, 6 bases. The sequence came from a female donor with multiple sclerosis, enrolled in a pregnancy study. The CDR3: CGSYNPKGGNTEAFF. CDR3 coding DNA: TGCGGGAGCTATAACCCAAAAGGGGGGAACACTGAAGCTTTCTTT.